Listed below are T cell receptor beta chains from one sample, sequenced in a study of blood T cell repertoires in COVID-19. Clones were read by immunoSEQ multiplex PCR, and TCRdb kept only the in-frame ones, dropping some. The sample carries 15,000 or so clones, around 82% recorded once. Source material: peripheral blood. The origin of the receptors is a woman aged 60-70 years with acute or convalescent COVID-19. CDR3s include the opening cysteine and the closing phenylalanine or tryptophan. Each record gives: CDR3 DNA, CDR3 protein, J gene, D gene, V gene, clone size. The D gene is left open where the match is weak. The size of a clone is reported for some rows only, either as once, few or many, or as a class for expanded clones.

DNA: TGCGCCAGCAGGGCGAGAGGCGGGGAGTCTAATGAAAAACTGTTTTTT; CDR3: CASRARGGESNEKLFF; J: TRBJ1-4; D: .; V: TRBV5-1; size: .
DNA: TGCGCCAGCAGCCCGCGGGCAGGGGACACTGAAGCTTTCTTT; CDR3: CASSPRAGDTEAFF; J: TRBJ1-1; D: .; V: TRBV5-1; size: .
DNA: TGTGCCAGCAGCTCCGGGGGAGATGGGACCCAGTACTTC; CDR3: CASSSGGDGTQYF; J: TRBJ2-5; D: .; V: TRBV7-9; size: .
DNA: TGTGCCAGCAGCTTCGGACGGGGGGAAATGGTCGGGGAGCTGTTTTTT; CDR3: CASSFGRGEMVGELFF; J: TRBJ2-2; D: TRBD2; V: TRBV11-3; size: few
DNA: TGTGCCATCAGTGAACAGGGATTCGATCAGCCCCAGCATTTT; CDR3: CAISEQGFDQPQHF; J: TRBJ1-5; D: .; V: TRBV10-3; size: .
DNA: TGTGCCAGCAGCGTAACCGGGACAGGGACCTACGAGCAGTACTTC; CDR3: CASSVTGTGTYEQYF; J: TRBJ2-7; D: TRBD1; V: TRBV9; size: .
DNA: TGTGCCAGCAGTTACGGGGACAGTAACACCGGGGAGCTGTTTTTT; CDR3: CASSYGDSNTGELFF; J: TRBJ2-2; D: TRBD1; V: TRBV6-5; size: .
DNA: TGTGCCAGCAGTTACATTCACCGGGACAGGGGGAGCAATCAGCCCCAGCATTTT; CDR3: CASSYIHRDRGSNQPQHF; J: TRBJ1-5; D: TRBD1; V: TRBV6-2/TRBV6-3; size: few
DNA: TGTGCCAGCAGTGAGACAGGGGGCAATCAGCCCCAGCATTTT; CDR3: CASSETGGNQPQHF; J: TRBJ1-5; D: TRBD1; V: TRBV6-1; size: .
DNA: TGTGCCAGCAGCTTAGCGGGGGGCTTAACAGATACGCAGTATTTT; CDR3: CASSLAGGLTDTQYF; J: TRBJ2-3; D: TRBD2; V: TRBV5-6; size: medium-sized
DNA: TGTGCCAGCAGCCTTATCAGGCGGGAAAGACTAGCGGGGGGGCCCCGGGCCCGGGAGACCCAGTACTTC; CDR3: CASSLIRRERLAGGPRARETQYF; J: TRBJ2-5; D: TRBD2; V: TRBV3-1/TRBV3-2; size: .
DNA: TGTGCCAGCAGTACCTACCTTGGAAACACCATATATTTT; CDR3: CASSTYLGNTIYF; J: TRBJ1-3; D: .; V: TRBV12-3/TRBV12-4; size: .
DNA: TGTGCCAGCAGTTACCCCCAAAACACCATATATTTT; CDR3: CASSYPQNTIYF; J: TRBJ1-3; D: .; V: TRBV6-5; size: .
DNA: TGTGCCAGCAGCGTAGGTTTGGCGACTAGCACAGATACGCAGTATTTT; CDR3: CASSVGLATSTDTQYF; J: TRBJ2-3; D: .; V: TRBV9; size: once
DNA: TGTGCCAGCAGTTTATTTTCAGGGATGAGCAATCAGCCCCAGCATTTT; CDR3: CASSLFSGMSNQPQHF; J: TRBJ1-5; D: .; V: TRBV27; size: once
DNA: TGCAGCGCTGCTAGACTAGCGGGGACCGGGGAGCTGTTTTTT; CDR3: CSAARLAGTGELFF; J: TRBJ2-2; D: TRBD2; V: TRBV29-1; size: .
DNA: TGTGCCAGCAGCTTAGGGACTAGCGGGATCAACACCGGGGAGCTGTTTTTT; CDR3: CASSLGTSGINTGELFF; J: TRBJ2-2; D: TRBD2; V: TRBV5-4; size: few